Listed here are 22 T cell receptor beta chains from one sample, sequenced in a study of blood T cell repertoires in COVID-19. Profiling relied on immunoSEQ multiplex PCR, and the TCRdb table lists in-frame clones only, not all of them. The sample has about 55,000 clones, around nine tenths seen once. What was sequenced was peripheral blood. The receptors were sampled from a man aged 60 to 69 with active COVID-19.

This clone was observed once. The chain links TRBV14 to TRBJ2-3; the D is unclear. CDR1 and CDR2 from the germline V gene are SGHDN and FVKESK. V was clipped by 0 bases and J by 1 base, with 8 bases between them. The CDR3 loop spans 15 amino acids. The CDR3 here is CASSQEWQGTDTQYF. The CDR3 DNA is TGTGCCAGCAGCCAAGAATGGCAGGGCACAGATACGCAGTATTTT.

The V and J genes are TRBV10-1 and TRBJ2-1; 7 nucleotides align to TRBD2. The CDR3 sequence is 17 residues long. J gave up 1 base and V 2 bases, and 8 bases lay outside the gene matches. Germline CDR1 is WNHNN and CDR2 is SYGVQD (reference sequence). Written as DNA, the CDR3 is TGCGCCAGCAGTGAGGGCAGCGGGAAAGGGTCCTACAATGAGCAGTTCTTC. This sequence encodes CASSEGSGKGSYNEQFF.

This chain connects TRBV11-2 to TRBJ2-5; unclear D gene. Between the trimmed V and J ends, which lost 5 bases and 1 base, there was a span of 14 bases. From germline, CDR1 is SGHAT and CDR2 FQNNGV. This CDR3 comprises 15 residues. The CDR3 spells CASSQTGLTQETQYF. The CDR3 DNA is TGTGCCAGCAGCCAAACGGGTCTTACCCAAGAGACCCAGTACTTC.

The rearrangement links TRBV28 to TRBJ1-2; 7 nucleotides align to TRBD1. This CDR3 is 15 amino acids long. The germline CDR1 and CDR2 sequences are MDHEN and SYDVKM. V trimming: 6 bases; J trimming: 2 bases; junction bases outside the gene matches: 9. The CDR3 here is CASSLLTGSNYGYTF. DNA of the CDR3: TGTGCCAGCAGCCTCCTGACAGGGTCGAACTATGGCTACACCTTC.

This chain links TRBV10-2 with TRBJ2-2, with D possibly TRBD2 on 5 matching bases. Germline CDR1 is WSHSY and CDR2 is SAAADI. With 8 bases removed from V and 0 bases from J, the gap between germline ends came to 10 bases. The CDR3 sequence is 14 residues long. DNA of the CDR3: TGCGCCAGCTCCGGGATCTCGAACACCGGGGAGCTGTTTTTT. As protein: CASSGISNTGELFF.

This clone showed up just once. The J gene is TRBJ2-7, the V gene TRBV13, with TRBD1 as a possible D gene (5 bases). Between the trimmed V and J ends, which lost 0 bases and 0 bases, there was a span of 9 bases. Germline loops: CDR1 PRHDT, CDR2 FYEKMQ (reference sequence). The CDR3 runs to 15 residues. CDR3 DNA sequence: TGTGCCAGCAGCTTAGGACAGGCTAGCTCCTACGAGCAGTACTTC. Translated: CASSLGQASSYEQYF.

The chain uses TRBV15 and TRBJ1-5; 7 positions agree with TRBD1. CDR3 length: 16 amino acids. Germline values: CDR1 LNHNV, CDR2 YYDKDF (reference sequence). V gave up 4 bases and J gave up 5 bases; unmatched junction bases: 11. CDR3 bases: TGTGCCACCAGCACCATTGCCGACAGGGCTCATCAGCCCCAGCATTTT. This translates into CATSTIADRAHQPQHF.

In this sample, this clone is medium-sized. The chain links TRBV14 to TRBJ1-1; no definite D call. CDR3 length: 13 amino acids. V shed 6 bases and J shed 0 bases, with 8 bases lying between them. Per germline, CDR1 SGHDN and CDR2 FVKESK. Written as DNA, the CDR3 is TGTGCCAGCAGTTCACAGATGAACACTGAAGCTTTCTTT. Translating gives CASSSQMNTEAFF.

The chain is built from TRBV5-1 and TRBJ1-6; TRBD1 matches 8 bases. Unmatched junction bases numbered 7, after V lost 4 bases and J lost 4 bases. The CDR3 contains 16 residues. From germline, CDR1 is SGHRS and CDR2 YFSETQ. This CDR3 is CASSRTGTLYNSPLHF. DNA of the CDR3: TGCGCCAGCAGCCGGACAGGGACCTTGTATAATTCACCCCTCCACTTT.

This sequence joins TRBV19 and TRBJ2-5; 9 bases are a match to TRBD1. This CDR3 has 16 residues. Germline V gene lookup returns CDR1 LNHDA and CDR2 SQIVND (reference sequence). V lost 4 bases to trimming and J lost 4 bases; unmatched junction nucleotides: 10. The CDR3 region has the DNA TGTGCCAGTAGTAGACCGGGACAGGGCGGAGGAGAGACCCAGTACTTC. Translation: CASSRPGQGGGETQYF. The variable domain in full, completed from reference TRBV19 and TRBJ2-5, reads DGGITQSPKYLFRKEGQNVTLSCEQNLNHDAMYWYRQDPGQGLRLIYYSQIVNDFQKGDIAEGYSVSREKKESFPLTVTSAQKNPTAFYLCASSRPGQGGGETQYFGPGTRLLVL.

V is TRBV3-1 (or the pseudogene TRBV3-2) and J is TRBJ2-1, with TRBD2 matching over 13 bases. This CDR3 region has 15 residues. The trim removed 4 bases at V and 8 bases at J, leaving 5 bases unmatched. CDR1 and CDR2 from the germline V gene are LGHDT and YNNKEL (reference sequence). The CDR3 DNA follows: TGTGCCAGCAGCCGAGGACTAGCGGGAGTGCATGAGCAGTTCTTC. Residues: CASSRGLAGVHEQFF.

DNA for the CDR3: TGTGCCAGCAGGCCGGGACAGGGGTACGGGGAGCTGTTTTTT. Translation gives CASRPGQGYGELFF. This sequence joins TRBV9 and TRBJ2-2; TRBD1 agrees at 10 bases. This CDR3 spans 14 amino acids. Losses at the gene ends were 5 bases for V and 7 bases for J; bases not matched to a gene: 5. Germline-derived CDR1 and CDR2 are SGDLS and YYNGEE.

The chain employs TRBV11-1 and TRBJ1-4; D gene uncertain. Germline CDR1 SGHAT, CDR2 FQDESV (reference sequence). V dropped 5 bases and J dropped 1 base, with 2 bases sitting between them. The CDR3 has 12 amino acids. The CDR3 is CASSRTNEKLFF. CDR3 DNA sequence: TGTGCCAGCAGCCGAACTAATGAAAAACTGTTTTTT.

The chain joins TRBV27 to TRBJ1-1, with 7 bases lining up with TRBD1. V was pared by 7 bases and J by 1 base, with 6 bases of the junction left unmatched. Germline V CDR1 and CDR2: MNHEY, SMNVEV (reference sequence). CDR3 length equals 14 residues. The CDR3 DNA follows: TGTGCCAGCAAAGCAGGGGGAGGGAACACTGAAGCTTTCTTT. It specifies CASKAGGGNTEAFF.

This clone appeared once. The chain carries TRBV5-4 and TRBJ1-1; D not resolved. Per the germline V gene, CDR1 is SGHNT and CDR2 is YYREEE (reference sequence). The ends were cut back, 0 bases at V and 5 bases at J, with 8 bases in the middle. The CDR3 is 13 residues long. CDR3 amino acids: CASSLGVETEAFF. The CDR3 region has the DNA TGTGCCAGCAGCTTGGGCGTGGAGACTGAAGCTTTCTTT. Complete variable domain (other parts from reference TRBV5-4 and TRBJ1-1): ETGVTQSPTHLIKTRGQQVTLRCSSQSGHNTVSWYQQALGQGPQFIFQYYREEENGRGNFPPRFSGLQFPNYSSELNVNALELDDSALYLCASSLGVETEAFFGQGTRLTVV.

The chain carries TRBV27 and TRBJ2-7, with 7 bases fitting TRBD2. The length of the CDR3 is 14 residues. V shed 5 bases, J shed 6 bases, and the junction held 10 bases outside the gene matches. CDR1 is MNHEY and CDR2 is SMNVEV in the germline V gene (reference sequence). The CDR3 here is CASSPRGGPFEQYF. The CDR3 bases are TGTGCCAGCAGTCCCCGGGGAGGGCCGTTCGAGCAGTACTTC.

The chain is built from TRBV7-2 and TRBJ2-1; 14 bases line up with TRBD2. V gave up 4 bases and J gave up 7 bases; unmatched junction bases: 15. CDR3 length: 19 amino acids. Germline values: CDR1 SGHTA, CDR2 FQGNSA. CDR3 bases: TGTGCCAGCAGCTCCCAAGGGGGACTAGCGGGAGTTGGTCGGAATGAGCAGTTCTTC. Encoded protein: CASSSQGGLAGVGRNEQFF. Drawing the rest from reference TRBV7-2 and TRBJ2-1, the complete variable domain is GAGVSQSPSNKVTEKGKDVELRCDPISGHTALYWYRQSLGQGLEFLIYFQGNSAPDKSGLPSDRFSAERTGGSVSTLTIQRTQQEDSAVYLCASSSQGGLAGVGRNEQFFGPGTRLTVL.

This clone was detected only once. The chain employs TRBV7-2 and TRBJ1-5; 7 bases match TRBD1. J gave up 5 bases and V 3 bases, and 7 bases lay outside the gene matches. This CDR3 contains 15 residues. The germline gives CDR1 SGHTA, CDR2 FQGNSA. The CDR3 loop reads CASSFSTGADQPQHF. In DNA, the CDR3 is TGTGCCAGCAGCTTCTCTACAGGGGCGGATCAGCCCCAGCATTTT.

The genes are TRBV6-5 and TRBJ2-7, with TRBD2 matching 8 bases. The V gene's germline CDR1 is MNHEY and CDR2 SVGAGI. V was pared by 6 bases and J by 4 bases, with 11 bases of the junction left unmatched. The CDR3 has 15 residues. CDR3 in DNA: TGTGCCAGCAGACGACCCCTGGGACTAGGATACGAGCAGTACTTC. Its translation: CASRRPLGLGYEQYF.

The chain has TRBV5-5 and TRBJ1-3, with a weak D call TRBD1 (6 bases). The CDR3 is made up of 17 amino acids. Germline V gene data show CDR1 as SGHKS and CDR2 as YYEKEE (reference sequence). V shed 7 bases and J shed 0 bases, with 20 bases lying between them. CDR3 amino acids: CASVQSVGQSSGNTIYF. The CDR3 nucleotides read TGTGCCAGCGTTCAGTCCGTCGGACAGAGCTCTGGAAACACCATATATTTT.

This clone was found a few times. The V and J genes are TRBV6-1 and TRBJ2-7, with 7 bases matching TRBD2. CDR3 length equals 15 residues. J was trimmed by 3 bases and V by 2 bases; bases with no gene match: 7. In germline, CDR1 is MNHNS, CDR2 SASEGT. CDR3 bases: TGTGCCAGCAGTGAATCGGCGGGGGACCTCTACGAGCAGTACTTC. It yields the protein CASSESAGDLYEQYF.

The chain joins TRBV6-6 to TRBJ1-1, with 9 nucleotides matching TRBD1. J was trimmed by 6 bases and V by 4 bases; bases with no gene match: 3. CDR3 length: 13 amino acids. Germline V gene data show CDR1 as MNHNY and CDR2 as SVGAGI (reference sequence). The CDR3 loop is CASSWTGEAEAFF. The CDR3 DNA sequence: TGTGCCAGCAGTTGGACAGGGGAAGCTGAAGCTTTCTTT.